Below are 6 T cell receptor beta chains sequenced from a single sample in a study of shared clonotypes between healthy human individuals. Profiled with immunoSEQ multiplex PCR; TCRdb holds only in-frame clones, not every one. This sample has some 1 million clones, with about 75% found just once. The sequenced sample consisted of memory CD4+ T cells sorted from blood. The subset denotes: CD45RA-negative fraction. These receptor sequences come from a man in his late teens or twenties in good health.

This chain joins TRBV6-1 and TRBJ2-7; a possible D gene is TRBD1 (6 bases). Germline V gene data show CDR1 as MNHNS and CDR2 as SASEGT. The CDR3 is made up of 13 amino acids. V shed 5 bases and J shed 6 bases, with 14 bases lying between them. The CDR3 nucleotides are TGTGCCAGCAGTCAACAGGGTACCAGCGAGCAGTACTTC. Translation: CASSQQGTSEQYF.

V gene TRBV7-2 combines with J gene TRBJ2-5, with a tentative D call TRBD2 (6 bases). Trimming left V 1 base short and J 2 bases short, with 11 bases between. This CDR3 spans 15 amino acids. Germline CDR1 reads SGHTA; CDR2 reads FQGNSA. The CDR3 DNA follows: TGTGCCAGCAGCTTAGGGGAGGCCCGACAAGAGACCCAGTACTTC. Protein product: CASSLGEARQETQYF. Complete variable domain (other parts from reference TRBV7-2 and TRBJ2-5): GAGVSQSPSNKVTEKGKDVELRCDPISGHTALYWYRQSLGQGLEFLIYFQGNSAPDKSGLPSDRFSAERTGGSVSTLTIQRTQQEDSAVYLCASSLGEARQETQYFGPGTRLLVL.

V and J are TRBV10-3 and TRBJ2-1; 11 positions agree with TRBD2. V lost 6 bases and J lost 0; bases outside the gene matches: 7. CDR1 is ENHRY and CDR2 is SYGVKD in the germline V gene. The CDR3 length is 17 residues. CDR3 DNA: TGTGCCATCAGGCAGACTAGCGGGATAAGCTCCTACAATGAGCAGTTCTTC. It encodes CAIRQTSGISSYNEQFF.

The V and J genes are TRBV5-1 and TRBJ2-2, with D possibly TRBD1 on 6 matching bases. Germline V gene lookup returns CDR1 SGHRS and CDR2 YFSETQ. This CDR3 is built from 15 residues. Trimming left V 4 bases short and J 2 bases short, with 12 bases between. The CDR3: CASSPGTLNTGELFF. CDR3 DNA sequence: TGCGCCAGCAGCCCGGGGACACTTAACACCGGGGAGCTGTTTTTT.

The chain links TRBV29-1 to TRBJ2-3; tentative D call: TRBD2 (5 bases). Looked up from germline, CDR1 is SQVTM and CDR2 is ANQGSEA. Trimming removed 3 bases from V and 3 bases from J, with 10 bases in between. CDR3 length equals 13 residues. The CDR3 loop is CSVEPTRTDTQYF. DNA for the CDR3: TGCAGCGTTGAGCCCACTAGAACAGATACGCAGTATTTT.

The rearrangement joins TRBV6-5 to TRBJ1-4, with 8 positions matching TRBD1. There are 15 residues in the CDR3. V lost 0 bases to trimming and J lost 7 bases; unmatched junction nucleotides: 4. Germline V gene lookup returns CDR1 MNHEY and CDR2 SVGAGI. The CDR3 region has the DNA TGTGCCAGCAGTTACTCGTCAGGGGGCGGTGAAAAACTGTTTTTT. This translates into CASSYSSGGGEKLFF.